This T cell receptor beta chain was retrieved from a study of blood T cell repertoires in COVID-19. Study-level information: Samples representing acute and convalescent COVID-19 were sourced from the United States, Italy and Spain. Sample material is recorded as cDNA or gDNA derived from T cells, B-cell-depleted T cells, or PBMCs.

Authors' data handling: Amplification from reference gene primers served as the basis for estimated nucleated cell counts. Generated by immunoSEQ multiplex PCR, the TCRdb table keeps only in-frame clones and is missing some. V and J calls and clone size are those listed in that table; D and trimming were worked out from the DNA. This table holds 150,000 to 200,000 clones, 75% to 90% found once. CDR3 size: 11 residues. V lost 6 bases and J 9 bases, leaving 9 bases between the germline ends. The source material was peripheral blood. The receptor was derived from a woman older than 75 with active or convalescent COVID-19. V is TRBV12-3 or TRBV12-4 and J is TRBJ1-5, with D perhaps TRBD1 (5 bases). The CDR3 DNA reads TGTGCCAGCAGGGACGGGGGGCCCCAGCATTTT. Translated, it gives CASRDGGPQHF.